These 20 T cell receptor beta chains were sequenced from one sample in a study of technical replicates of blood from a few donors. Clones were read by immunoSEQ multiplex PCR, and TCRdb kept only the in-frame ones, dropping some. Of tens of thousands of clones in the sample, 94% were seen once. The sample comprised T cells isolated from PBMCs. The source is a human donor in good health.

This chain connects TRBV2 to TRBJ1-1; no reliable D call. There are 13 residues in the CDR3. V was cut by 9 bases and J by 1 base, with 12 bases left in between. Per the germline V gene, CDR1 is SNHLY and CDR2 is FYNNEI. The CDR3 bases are TGTGCCAGTATGAGGAATCCGAACACTGAAGCTTTCTTT. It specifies CASMRNPNTEAFF.

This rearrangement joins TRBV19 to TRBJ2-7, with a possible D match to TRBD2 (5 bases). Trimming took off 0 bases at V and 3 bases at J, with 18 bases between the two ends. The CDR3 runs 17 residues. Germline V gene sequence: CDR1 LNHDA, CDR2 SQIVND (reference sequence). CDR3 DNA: TGTGCCAGTAGTATAGATTTGGCGACTAACATTCACTACGAGCAGTACTTC. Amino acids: CASSIDLATNIHYEQYF.

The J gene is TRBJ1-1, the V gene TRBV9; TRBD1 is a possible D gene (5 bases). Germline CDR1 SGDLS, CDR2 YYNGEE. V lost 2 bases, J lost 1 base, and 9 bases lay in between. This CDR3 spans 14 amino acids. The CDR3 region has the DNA TGTGCCAGCAGCGTGGGGGACTCGAACACTGAAGCTTTCTTT. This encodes CASSVGDSNTEAFF.

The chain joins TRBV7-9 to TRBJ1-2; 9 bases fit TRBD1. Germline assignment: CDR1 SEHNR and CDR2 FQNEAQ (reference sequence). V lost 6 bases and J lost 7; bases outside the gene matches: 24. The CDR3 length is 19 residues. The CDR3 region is CASRTTNTGGTGTQGGYTF. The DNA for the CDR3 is TGTGCCAGCAGAACCACAAATACTGGCGGGACAGGGACTCAGGGTGGCTACACCTTC.

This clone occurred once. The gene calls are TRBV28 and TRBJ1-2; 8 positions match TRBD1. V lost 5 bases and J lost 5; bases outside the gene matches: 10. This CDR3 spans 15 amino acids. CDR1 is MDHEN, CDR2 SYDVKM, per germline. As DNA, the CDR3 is TGTGCCAGCAGTGGACAGGGACCTAAAGGGTATGGCTACACCTTC. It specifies CASSGQGPKGYGYTF.

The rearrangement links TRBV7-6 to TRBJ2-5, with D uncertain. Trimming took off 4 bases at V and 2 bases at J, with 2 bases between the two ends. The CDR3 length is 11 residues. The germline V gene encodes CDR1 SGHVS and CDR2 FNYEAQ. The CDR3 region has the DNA TGTGCCAGCAGCTCACAAGAGACCCAGTACTTC. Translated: CASSSQETQYF. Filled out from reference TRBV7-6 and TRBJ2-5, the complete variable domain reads GAGVSQSPRYKVTKRGQDVALRCDPISGHVSLYWYRQALGQGPEFLTYFNYEAQQDKSGLPNDRFSAERPEGSISTLTIQRTEQRDSAMYRCASSSQETQYFGPGTRLLVL.

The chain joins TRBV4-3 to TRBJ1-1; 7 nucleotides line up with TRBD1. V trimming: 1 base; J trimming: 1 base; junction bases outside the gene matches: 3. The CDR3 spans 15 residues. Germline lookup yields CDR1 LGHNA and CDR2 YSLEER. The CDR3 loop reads CASSQAGTENTEAFF. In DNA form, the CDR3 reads TGCGCCAGCAGCCAAGCCGGGACAGAGAACACTGAAGCTTTCTTT.

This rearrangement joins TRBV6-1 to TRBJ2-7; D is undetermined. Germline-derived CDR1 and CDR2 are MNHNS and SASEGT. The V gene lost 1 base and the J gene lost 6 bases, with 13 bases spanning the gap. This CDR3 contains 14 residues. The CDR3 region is CASSEVSRRSEQYF. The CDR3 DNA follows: TGTGCCAGCAGTGAAGTTAGCCGACGAAGCGAGCAGTACTTC.

CDR3 sequence: CASSFKGGYQPQHF. DNA of the CDR3: TGTGCCAGCAGCTTTAAAGGGGGTTACCAGCCCCAGCATTTT. The rearrangement joins TRBV7-2 to TRBJ1-5, with D possibly matching TRBD1 (6 bases). This CDR3 is 14 amino acids long. Germline V gene sequence: CDR1 SGHTA, CDR2 FQGNSA. V was trimmed by 3 bases and J by 7 bases, leaving 13 bases between them.

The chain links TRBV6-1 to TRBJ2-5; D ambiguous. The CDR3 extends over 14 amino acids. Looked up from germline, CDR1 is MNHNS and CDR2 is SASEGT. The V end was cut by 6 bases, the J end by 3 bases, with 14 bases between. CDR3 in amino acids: CASSGEDWKETQYF. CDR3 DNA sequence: TGTGCCAGCAGCGGTGAAGACTGGAAAGAGACCCAGTACTTC.

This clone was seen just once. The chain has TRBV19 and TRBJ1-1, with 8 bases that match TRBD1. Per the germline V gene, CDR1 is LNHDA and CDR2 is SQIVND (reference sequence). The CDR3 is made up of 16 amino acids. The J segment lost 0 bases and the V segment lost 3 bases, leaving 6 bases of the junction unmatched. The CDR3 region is CASSIDRTGMNTEAFF. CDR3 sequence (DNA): TGTGCCAGTAGTATCGACAGGACAGGGATGAACACTGAAGCTTTCTTT.

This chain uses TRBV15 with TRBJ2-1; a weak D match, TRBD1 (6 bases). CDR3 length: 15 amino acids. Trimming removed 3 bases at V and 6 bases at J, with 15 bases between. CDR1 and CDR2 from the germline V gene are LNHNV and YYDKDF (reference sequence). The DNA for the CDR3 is TGTGCCACCAGCAGGTACAGGGATTCGCCCAATGAGCAGTTCTTC. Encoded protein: CATSRYRDSPNEQFF.

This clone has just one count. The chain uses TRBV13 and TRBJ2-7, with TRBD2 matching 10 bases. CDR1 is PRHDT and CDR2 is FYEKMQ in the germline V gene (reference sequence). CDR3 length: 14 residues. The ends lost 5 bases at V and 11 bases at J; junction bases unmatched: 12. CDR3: CASSETSSGSIEYF. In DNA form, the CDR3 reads TGTGCCAGCAGCGAGACGTCTAGCGGGAGTATCGAGTACTTC.

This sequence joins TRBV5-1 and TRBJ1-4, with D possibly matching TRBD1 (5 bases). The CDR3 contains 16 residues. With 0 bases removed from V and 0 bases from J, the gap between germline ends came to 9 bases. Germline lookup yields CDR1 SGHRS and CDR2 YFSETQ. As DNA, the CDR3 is TGCGCCAGCAGCTTGGAGGCAGGGACAACTAATGAAAAACTGTTTTTT. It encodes CASSLEAGTTNEKLFF.

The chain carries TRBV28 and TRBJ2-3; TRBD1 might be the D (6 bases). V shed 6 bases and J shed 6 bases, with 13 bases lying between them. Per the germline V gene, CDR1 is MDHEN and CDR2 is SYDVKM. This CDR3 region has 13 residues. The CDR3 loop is CASRTQGADTQYF. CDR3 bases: TGTGCCAGCAGAACACAGGGTGCGGATACGCAGTATTTT. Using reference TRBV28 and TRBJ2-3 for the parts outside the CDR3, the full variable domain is DVKVTQSSRYLVKRTGEKVFLECVQDMDHENMFWYRQDPGLGLRLIYFSYDVKMKEKGDIPEGYSVSREKKERFSLILESASTNQTSMYLCASRTQGADTQYFGPGTRLTVL.

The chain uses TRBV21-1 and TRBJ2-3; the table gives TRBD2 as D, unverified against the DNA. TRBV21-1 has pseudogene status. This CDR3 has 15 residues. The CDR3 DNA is TGTGCCAGCAGCAAAGGAACTCCTACCGGAGATACGCAGTATTTT. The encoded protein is CASSKGTPTGDTQYF.

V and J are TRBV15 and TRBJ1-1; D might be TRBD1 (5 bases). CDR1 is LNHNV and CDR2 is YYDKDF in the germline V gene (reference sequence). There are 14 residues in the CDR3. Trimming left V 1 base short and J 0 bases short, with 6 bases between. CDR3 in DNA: TGTGCCACCAGCAGAGGACAGCTGAACACTGAAGCTTTCTTT. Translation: CATSRGQLNTEAFF. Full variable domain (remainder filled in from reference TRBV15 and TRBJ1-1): DAMVIQNPRYQVTQFGKPVTLSCSQTLNHNVMYWYQQKSSQAPKLLFHYYDKDFNNEADTPDNFQSRRPNTSFCFLDIRSPGLGDTAMYLCATSRGQLNTEAFFGQGTRLTVV.

The DNA for the CDR3 is TGTGCCATAGACAGGGGCATGGAGTCACCCCTCCACTTT. The encoded protein is CAIDRGMESPLHF. The chain links TRBV30 to TRBJ1-6; 8 positions match TRBD1. Germline-derived CDR1 and CDR2 are GTSNPN and SVGIG (reference sequence). This CDR3 is 13 amino acids long. V shed 8 bases and J 10 bases; nucleotides not matched to a gene: 10.

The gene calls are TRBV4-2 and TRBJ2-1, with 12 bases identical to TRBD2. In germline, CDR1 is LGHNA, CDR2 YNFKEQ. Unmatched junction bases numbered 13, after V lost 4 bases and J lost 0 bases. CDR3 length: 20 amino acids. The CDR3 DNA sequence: TGTGCCAGCAGCCCCCTAGGCCTAGCGGGAGGGCCGGGCTCCTACAATGAGCAGTTCTTC. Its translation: CASSPLGLAGGPGSYNEQFF.

CDR3 protein: CASSGGIYNEQFF. CDR3 DNA: TGCGCCAGCAGCGGGGGCATCTACAATGAGCAGTTCTTC. The chain carries TRBV5-1 and TRBJ2-1, with D possibly matching TRBD1 (6 bases). Trimming shortened V by 4 bases and J by 3 bases, and 8 bases separated the two germline ends. Germline assignment: CDR1 SGHRS and CDR2 YFSETQ. This CDR3 comprises 13 residues.